This entry concerns a single T cell receptor beta chain. These data come from a study of shared clonotypes between healthy human individuals. Partitioning of CD4+ cells yielded a CD45RA+ naive subset and a CD45RA-negative memory subset. The method was immunoSEQ multiplex PCR; TCRdb's version includes in-frame clones alone and lacks a portion of them. The data show 2,100,000 or so clones, approximately 94% seen once. Sequences were obtained from naive CD4+ T cells sorted from blood. Subset indicated: CD45RA+ positively selected. This receptor was taken from a man younger than 35 in good health.

The CDR3 DNA reads TGTGCCATCAGTGACCCAGGGGGCAATCAGCCCCAGCATTTT. This sequence encodes CAISDPGGNQPQHF. V and J are TRBV10-3 and TRBJ1-5; TRBD1 might be the D (6 bases). This CDR3 has 14 amino acids. Germline assignment: CDR1 ENHRY and CDR2 SYGVKD. The V end was cut by 3 bases, the J end by 2 bases, with 8 bases between.